This T cell receptor (beta chain) appears in the sequencing data of a study of Ad26.COV2.S vaccination and SARS-CoV-2 variants. Repertoires were generated with immunoSEQ multiplex PCR, while TCRdb's copy carries only in-frame clones and drops some. The data show about 480,000 clones, approximately 90% seen once. Treatment noted: around 19 received Ad26.COV2.S at low or high dose, single or two shots; about five received placebo; per-sample allocation not given. At day 63 after the first vaccine or placebo injection, samples were drawn. Worth noting for this clone: The sample holds other DNA sequences that translate to the same CDR3.

CDR1 and CDR2 (germline): MDHEN, SYDVKM. The CDR3 totals 12 residues. V lost 4 bases, J lost 7 bases, and 7 bases lay in between. V usage is TRBV28 and J usage is TRBJ1-4; D not resolved. The TCR originated in a person aged 18 to 59 who received the Ad26.COV2.S COVID-19 vaccine or a placebo. This specimen consisted of peripheral blood, obtained in a trial of Ad26.COV2.S vaccine versus placebo. CDR3 DNA sequence: TGTGCCAGCAGTTCCCCTGGTGAAAAACTGTTTTTT. Its translation: CASSSPGEKLFF.